This T cell receptor (beta chain) was retrieved from a study of blood T cell repertoires in COVID-19 (dated by TCRdb to the early 2020s). At the level of the whole study: Collaborator samples came from the United States, Italy and Spain and covered acute and convalescent phases of COVID-19. The repertoires were made available in a free public database intended to serve as a resource for research on the immune response to SARS-CoV-2. Deeply sampled blood TCRbeta repertoires from subjects exposed to, actively infected with, or recovered from COVID-19 were included in the dataset. The material from the prospective study consisted of cDNA or gDNA derived from T cells, B-cell-depleted T cells, or PBMCs. Nearly every sample came with metadata listing a de-identified subject ID, COVID-19 status, age in years and sex. The samples were drawn from two sources: the first 160 participants of the ongoing ImmuneRACE study, and 1,000 to 1,500 subjects contributed by 6 global collaborators. Where available, HLA class I and class II types were obtained from metadata supplied by the sample provider rather than from assay-based typing. Broad study findings and their caveats: The quantity of clinical and demographic metadata differed by source and by participant and was supplied without curation.

Via the germline V gene, CDR1 is LGHNA and CDR2 YNFKEQ. V was cut back by 8 bases and J by 2 bases, leaving a gap of 12 bases between them. The CDR3 numbers 13 residues from cysteine through phenylalanine. The read is trimmed to its CDR3 DNA, 39 bases read in frame from base 1. This clone was observed a few times. This clone's antigen is unknown. Base qualities are missing; no much larger clone stands one base away. The collaborating institutions used their own protocols to collect whole blood in K2EDTA tubes. For TCRbeta analysis, collaborator samples were shipped as frozen whole blood, as isolated PBMCs, or as DNA extracted from either sample type. TCRbeta CDR3 regions were amplified from genomic DNA using the immunoSEQ Assay, a bias-controlled multiplex PCR. In the paper's pipeline: The number of nucleated cells in each sample was estimated by amplification of reference gene primers within the assay. To quantify the absolute abundance of each unique TCRbeta CDR3 rearrangement, sequence reads were collapsed and filtered. For each sample, productive Simpson clonality was calculated as the square root of Simpson's diversity index over productive rearrangements. TCRdb limited this immuneACCESS table to in-frame rearrangements with V and J called. A share of clones is missing; checked studies link under half to unresolved V genes, and the rest is unexplained. V, J and clone size reflect that table, while D and trimming were determined from the DNA. The sample data list over 80,000 clones, and less than 80% of these were observed just once. Approximately 4.4% of the sample is taken by the ten largest.

The source is a woman aged 45-60 years with acute or convalescent COVID-19. Specimen: peripheral blood. The rearrangement combines TRBV4-2 with TRBJ1-1; perhaps TRBD1 is the D gene, with 5 bases matching. CDR3 reads: CASRGRVNTEAFF. The DNA sequence follows: TGTGCCAGCCGAGGCAGGGTAAACACTGAAGCTTTCTTT.